This T cell receptor (beta chain) comes out of a study of T cells after posttransplantation cyclophosphamide. Study observations and caveats: Donor CD8+ memory clones often dominated recipient blood repertoires at later times. Tissue-infiltrating T cells from skin or gut overlapped little with blood T cells. After PTCy, TRB diversity resembled that of CNI/methotrexate controls.

The related graft donor's blood sample was taken on the day of bone marrow donation. As for this clone: The antigen is undetermined.

The assay was immunoSEQ multiplex PCR, and TCRdb's table has in-frame clones only and misses some. The sample has about 52,000 clones; around 94% are singletons. Germline loops: CDR1 SGDLS, CDR2 YYNGEE. V gave up 4 bases and J gave up 1 base, with 8 bases separating them. The CDR3 is made up of 14 amino acids. The origin of this receptor is a woman aged 30 to 39 in good health and a related stem cell transplant donor. Sequencing input: PBMCs. V and J are TRBV9 and TRBJ2-2; D is ambiguous. CDR3 region: CASSLAGNTGELFF. CDR3 coding DNA: TGTGCCAGCAGCCTGGCAGGGAACACCGGGGAGCTGTTTTTT.